The rows below give T cell receptor beta chains drawn from one sample of a study of T cell repertoires in cytomegalovirus infection. TCRdb called the reads again in MiXCR, with one record for every CDR3 protein. The table records approximately 730,000 distinct CDR3 sequences, 25% to 30% of them present only once. These receptors have no known antigen. This specimen consisted of cultured CD8+ T cells from PBMCs, obtained from culture after CMV antigen stimulation. The receptors shown here come from a human donor in good health (CMV status not recorded). Some clones in this sample may be carry-over from other donors' samples. Both conserved end residues are part of each CDR3. The D gene is left open where the match is weak. Size tells how often a clone was seen (once, few, many) or the class of an expanded clone, and some rows leave it out.

cdr3_aa cdr3_nt j_call clone_size d_call v_call
CASSLGAGNYEQYF TGTGCCAGCAGTTTAGGGGCAGGGAACTACGAGCAGTACTTC TRBJ2-7 - - TRBV27
CASSQTSSRAGELFF TGTGCCAGCAGCCAAACTAGTAGTAGGGCCGGGGAGCTGTTTTTT TRBJ2-2 - - TRBV3-1
CASSAPGLNTEAFF TGTGCCAGCAGTGCTCCAGGGCTGAACACTGAAGCTTTCTTT TRBJ1-1 - - TRBV2
CASSSARDRGFLSNYGYTF TGTGCCAGCAGCTCGGCCCGGGACAGGGGTTTTTTGTCTAACTATGGCTACACCTTC TRBJ1-2 few TRBD1 TRBV7-9
CASSYLTTKSSYEQYF TGTGCCAGCAGTTACTTGACAACCAAAAGCTCCTACGAGCAGTACTTC TRBJ2-7 few - TRBV6-6
CASSQGAGQGMNTEAFF TGCGCCAGCAGCCAAGGGGCGGGACAGGGGATGAACACTGAAGCTTTCTTT TRBJ1-1 few TRBD1 TRBV4-3
CASRLDLSSYNEQFF TGCGCCAGCAGATTGGACTTGAGCTCCTACAATGAGCAGTTCTTC TRBJ2-1 - - TRBV4-1
CASSLEDSYATQYF TGTGCCAGCAGCTTAGAGGACTCCTACGCGACCCAGTACTTC TRBJ2-5 few - TRBV7-9
CASSLGAVSHTEAFF TGTGCCAGCAGCTTAGGGGCAGTCTCCCACACTGAAGCTTTCTTT TRBJ1-1 many - TRBV7-8
CASSYPGTGGSNQPQHF TGTGCCAGCAGTTACCCGGGGACAGGGGGAAGCAATCAGCCCCAGCATTTT TRBJ1-5 few TRBD1 TRBV6-2/TRBV6-3
CASSFLAGGPRMDTQYF TGTGCCAGCAGTTTTTTAGCGGGGGGCCCCCGCATGGATACGCAGTATTTT TRBJ2-3 - TRBD2 TRBV12-3/TRBV12-4
CASSFWTVEGGNTIYF TGTGCCAGCAGCTTTTGGACAGTGGAGGGGGGAAACACCATATATTTT TRBJ1-3 - - TRBV11-2
CASSYSASGPSTDTQYF TGTGCCAGCAGTTACTCCGCTAGCGGGCCTAGCACAGATACGCAGTATTTT TRBJ2-3 few TRBD2 TRBV6-2/TRBV6-3
CASRGGGQSYNEQFF TGTGCCAGCAGGGGCGGGGGGCAATCCTACAATGAGCAGTTCTTC TRBJ2-1 - TRBD2 TRBV28
CANSFLQGSLYTF TGTGCCAACAGTTTCCTACAGGGGTCCCTCTACACCTTC TRBJ1-2 - TRBD1 TRBV12-3/TRBV12-4
CASSQDRTDLSYNEQFF TGCGCCAGCAGCCAAGATCGGACAGATTTATCCTACAATGAGCAGTTCTTC TRBJ2-1 once - TRBV4-1
CASSSRGRIGTAGNTIYF TGTGCCAGCAGCTCCAGGGGGCGCATAGGGACGGCTGGAAACACCATATATTTT TRBJ1-3 few TRBD1 TRBV7-2
CASSLSGLAGAYEQFF TGTGCCAGCAGTTTATCAGGACTAGCGGGGGCCTATGAGCAGTTCTTC TRBJ2-1 few TRBD2 TRBV27
CASSYILENTGELFF TGTGCCAGCAGTTATATTCTCGAGAACACCGGGGAGCTGTTTTTT TRBJ2-2 few - TRBV6-2/TRBV6-3
CASSHERDRKRELFF TGCGCCAGCAGCCACGAAAGGGACAGGAAGCGGGAGCTGTTTTTT TRBJ2-2 - TRBD1 TRBV4-3
CASLAAGTDGYIEQFF TGTGCCAGCCTTGCGGCCGGGACCGACGGTTACATTGAGCAGTTCTTC TRBJ2-1 - - TRBV28
CAISESGDLGYSNQPQHF TGTGCCATCAGTGAGTCGGGGGATTTGGGATATAGCAATCAGCCCCAGCATTTT TRBJ1-5 few - TRBV10-3
CASGKGPNQPQHF TGTGCCAGCGGGAAGGGCCCCAATCAGCCCCAGCATTTT TRBJ1-5 many - TRBV7-6
CASSLRATGQETQYF TGTGCCAGCAGTTTAAGGGCGACGGGGCAAGAGACCCAGTACTTC TRBJ2-5 once - TRBV27
CASRRQTGAGETQYF TGTGCCAGCAGGAGACAGACAGGGGCGGGGGAGACCCAGTACTTC TRBJ2-5 few TRBD1 TRBV7-9
CASSSRAGGHQETQYF TGCGCCAGCAGCTCTCGGGCGGGGGGCCACCAAGAGACCCAGTACTTC TRBJ2-5 - TRBD2 TRBV5-1
CAISERHGVQPQHF TGTGCCATCAGTGAGAGGCACGGAGTCCAGCCCCAGCATTTT TRBJ1-5 few - TRBV10-3
CASSIEGASSYEQYF TGTGCCAGTAGTATAGAAGGGGCAAGCTCCTACGAGCAGTACTTC TRBJ2-7 - - TRBV19
CASKSGTSGDPYEQYF TGTGCCAGCAAGAGTGGGACTAGCGGGGACCCCTACGAGCAGTACTTC TRBJ2-7 - TRBD2 TRBV12-3/TRBV12-4
CASSQGRRAWTYGYTF TGTGCCAGCAGCCAAGGCCGAAGAGCATGGACTTATGGCTACACCTTC TRBJ1-2 many - TRBV4-2
CASSLLPLASTDTQYF TGTGCCAGCAGTTTATTGCCGTTAGCCAGCACAGATACGCAGTATTTT TRBJ2-3 few - TRBV6-5
CASSASGGLDEQFF TGCGCCAGCTCCGCAAGCGGGGGGCTCGATGAGCAGTTCTTC TRBJ2-1 - TRBD2 TRBV10-2
CASSFGTGPGNEQFF TGTGCCAGCAGTTTCGGGACAGGGCCAGGCAATGAGCAGTTCTTC TRBJ2-1 - TRBD1 TRBV27
CASSPPGTGKNTEAFF TGTGCCAGCAGTCCTCCTGGGACAGGGAAGAACACTGAAGCTTTCTTT TRBJ1-1 many TRBD1 TRBV27
CASSFISGGDSSTDTQYF TGTGCCAGCAGTTTTATTAGCGGGGGGGACTCTAGCACAGATACGCAGTATTTT TRBJ2-3 few TRBD2 TRBV12-3/TRBV12-4
CASSLGAGGETQYF TGTGCCAGCAGCCTCGGGGCGGGAGGGGAGACCCAGTACTTC TRBJ2-5 many TRBD2 TRBV7-2
CASSLSRQYNEQFF TGTGCCAGCAGCTTATCCAGGCAGTACAATGAGCAGTTCTTC TRBJ2-1 many - TRBV7-8
CASSYSGGGIYNEQFF TGTGCCAGCAGTTACTCTGGCGGGGGGATCTACAATGAGCAGTTCTTC TRBJ2-1 few TRBD2 TRBV6-2/TRBV6-3
CATSDTQGSTEAFF TGTGCCACCAGTGATACACAGGGGAGCACTGAAGCTTTCTTT TRBJ1-1 few TRBD1 TRBV24-1
CASSSIMGGANQPQHF TGTGCCAGCAGTTCCATCATGGGGGGGGCCAATCAGCCCCAGCATTTT TRBJ1-5 - - TRBV27
CASSSRQGRDYYTF TGCGCCAGCAGCTCCCGACAGGGGCGAGATTACTACACCTTC TRBJ1-2 - TRBD1 TRBV4-1
CASSPDSMWNEQFF TGTGCCAGCAGTCCGGACAGCATGTGGAATGAGCAGTTCTTC TRBJ2-1 few - TRBV27
CSGDRENGYTF TGCAGCGGGGACAGGGAGAATGGCTACACCTTC TRBJ1-2 - TRBD1 TRBV29-1
CASSLARTDYNSPLHF TGTGCCAGCAGCTTAGCAAGGACAGATTATAATTCACCCCTCCACTTT TRBJ1-6 - - TRBV7-9
CASSQGLAGNTGELFF TGCGCCAGCAGCCAAGGGCTAGCGGGGAACACCGGGGAGCTGTTTTTT TRBJ2-2 - TRBD2 TRBV4-3
CASSPAGGPSSYEQYF TGTGCCAGCAGTCCCGCCGGCGGACCAAGCTCCTACGAGCAGTACTTC TRBJ2-7 - - TRBV12-3/TRBV12-4